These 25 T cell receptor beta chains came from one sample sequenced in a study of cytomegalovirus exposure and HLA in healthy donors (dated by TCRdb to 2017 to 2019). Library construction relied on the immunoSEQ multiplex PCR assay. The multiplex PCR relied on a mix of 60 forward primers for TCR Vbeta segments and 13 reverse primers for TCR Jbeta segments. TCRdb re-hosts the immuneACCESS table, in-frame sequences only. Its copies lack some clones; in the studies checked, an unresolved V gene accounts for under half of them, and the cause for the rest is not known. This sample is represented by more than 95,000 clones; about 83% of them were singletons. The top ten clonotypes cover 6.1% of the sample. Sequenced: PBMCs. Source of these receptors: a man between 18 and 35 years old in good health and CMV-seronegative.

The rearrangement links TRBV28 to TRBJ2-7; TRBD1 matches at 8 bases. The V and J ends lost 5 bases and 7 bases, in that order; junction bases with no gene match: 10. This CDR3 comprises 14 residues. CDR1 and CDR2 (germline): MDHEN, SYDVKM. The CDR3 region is CASSNRGASVEQYF. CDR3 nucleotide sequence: TGTGCCAGCAGTAACAGGGGGGCCAGTGTGGAGCAGTACTTC.

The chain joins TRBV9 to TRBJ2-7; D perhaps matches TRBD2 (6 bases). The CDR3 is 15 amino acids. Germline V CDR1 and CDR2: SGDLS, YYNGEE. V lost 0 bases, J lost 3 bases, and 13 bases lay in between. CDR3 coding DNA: TGTGCCAGCAGCGTAGACCCAGCCGGGAGCTACGAGCAGTACTTC. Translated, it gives CASSVDPAGSYEQYF.

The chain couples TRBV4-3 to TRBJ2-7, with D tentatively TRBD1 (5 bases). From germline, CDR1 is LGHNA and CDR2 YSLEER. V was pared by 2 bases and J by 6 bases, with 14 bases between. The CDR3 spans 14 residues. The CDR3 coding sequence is TGCGCCAGCAGCCAACAGGGCCGGGTTGGCGAGCAGTACTTC. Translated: CASSQQGRVGEQYF.

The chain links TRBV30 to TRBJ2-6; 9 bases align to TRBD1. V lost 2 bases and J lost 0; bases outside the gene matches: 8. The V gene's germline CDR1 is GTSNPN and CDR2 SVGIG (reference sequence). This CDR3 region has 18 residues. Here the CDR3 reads CAWSLYGTGTSGANVLTF. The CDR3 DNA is TGTGCCTGGAGTCTATATGGGACAGGGACCTCTGGGGCCAACGTCCTGACTTTC.

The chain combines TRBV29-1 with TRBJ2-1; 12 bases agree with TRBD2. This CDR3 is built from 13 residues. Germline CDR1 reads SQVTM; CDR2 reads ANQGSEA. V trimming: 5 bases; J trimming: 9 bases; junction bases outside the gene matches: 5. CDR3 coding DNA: TGCAGCGTTTCTAGCGGGAGGGCCGGTGAGCAGTTCTTC. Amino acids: CSVSSGRAGEQFF.

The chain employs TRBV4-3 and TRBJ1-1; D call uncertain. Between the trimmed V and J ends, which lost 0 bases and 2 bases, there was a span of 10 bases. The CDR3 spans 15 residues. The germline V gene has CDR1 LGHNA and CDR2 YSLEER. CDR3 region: CASSQESALNTEAFF. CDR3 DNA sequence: TGCGCCAGCAGCCAAGAATCAGCGCTAAACACTGAAGCTTTCTTT.

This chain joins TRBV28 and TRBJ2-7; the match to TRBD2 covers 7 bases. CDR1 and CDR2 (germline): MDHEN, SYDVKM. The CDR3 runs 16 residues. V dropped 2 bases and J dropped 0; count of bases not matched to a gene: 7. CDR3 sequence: CASSLEFGGSSYEQYF. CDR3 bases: TGTGCCAGCAGTTTAGAATTTGGCGGGAGCTCCTACGAGCAGTACTTC.

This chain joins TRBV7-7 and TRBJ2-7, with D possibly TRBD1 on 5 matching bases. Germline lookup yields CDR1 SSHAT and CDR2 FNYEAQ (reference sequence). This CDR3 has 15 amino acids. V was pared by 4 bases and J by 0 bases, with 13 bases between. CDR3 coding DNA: TGTGCCAGCAGCTCCCGACAGAGGAGCTCCTACGAGCAGTACTTC. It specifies CASSSRQRSSYEQYF.

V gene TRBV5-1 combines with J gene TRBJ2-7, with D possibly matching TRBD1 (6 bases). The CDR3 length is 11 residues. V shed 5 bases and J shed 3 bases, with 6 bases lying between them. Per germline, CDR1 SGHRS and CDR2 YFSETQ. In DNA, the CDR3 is TGCGCCAGCAGACAGGGCTACGAGCAGTACTTC. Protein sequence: CASRQGYEQYF.

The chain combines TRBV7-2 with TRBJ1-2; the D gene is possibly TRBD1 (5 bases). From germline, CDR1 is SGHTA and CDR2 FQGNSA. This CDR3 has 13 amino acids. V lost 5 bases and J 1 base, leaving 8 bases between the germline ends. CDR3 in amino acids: CASSTGLNYGYTF. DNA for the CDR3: TGTGCCAGCAGCACGGGACTTAACTATGGCTACACCTTC.

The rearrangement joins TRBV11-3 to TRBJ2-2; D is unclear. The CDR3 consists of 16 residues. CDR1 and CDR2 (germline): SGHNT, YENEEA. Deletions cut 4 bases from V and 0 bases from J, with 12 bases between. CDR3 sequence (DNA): TGTGCCAGCAGCTCGCTGACATCCACGAACACCGGGGAGCTGTTTTTT. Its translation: CASSSLTSTNTGELFF.

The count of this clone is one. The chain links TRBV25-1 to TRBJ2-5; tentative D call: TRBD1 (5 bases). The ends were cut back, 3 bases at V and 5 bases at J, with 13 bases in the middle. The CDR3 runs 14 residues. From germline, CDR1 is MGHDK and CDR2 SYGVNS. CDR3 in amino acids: CASSDLRTPETQYF. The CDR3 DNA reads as TGTGCCAGCAGTGATCTGCGGACACCGGAGACCCAGTACTTC.

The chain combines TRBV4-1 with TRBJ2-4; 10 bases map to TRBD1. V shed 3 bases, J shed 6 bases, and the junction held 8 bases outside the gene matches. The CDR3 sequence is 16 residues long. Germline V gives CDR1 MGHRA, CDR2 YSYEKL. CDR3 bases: TGCGCCAGCAGCCATCCGGGGCGGACAGGGGGAAACATTCAGTACTTC. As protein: CASSHPGRTGGNIQYF.

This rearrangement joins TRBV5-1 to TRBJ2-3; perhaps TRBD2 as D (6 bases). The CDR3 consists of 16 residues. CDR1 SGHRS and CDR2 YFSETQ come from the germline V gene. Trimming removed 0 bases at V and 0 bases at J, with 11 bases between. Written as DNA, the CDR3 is TGCGCCAGCAGCTTGGGGCGGGGACCGAGCACAGATACGCAGTATTTT. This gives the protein CASSLGRGPSTDTQYF.

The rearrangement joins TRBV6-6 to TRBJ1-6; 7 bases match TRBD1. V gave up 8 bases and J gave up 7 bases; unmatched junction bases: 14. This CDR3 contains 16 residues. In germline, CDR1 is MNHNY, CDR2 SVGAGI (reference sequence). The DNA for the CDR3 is TGTGCCAGCGGGGAATTAACAGGGGCCTTGAATTCACCCCTCCACTTT. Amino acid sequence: CASGELTGALNSPLHF.

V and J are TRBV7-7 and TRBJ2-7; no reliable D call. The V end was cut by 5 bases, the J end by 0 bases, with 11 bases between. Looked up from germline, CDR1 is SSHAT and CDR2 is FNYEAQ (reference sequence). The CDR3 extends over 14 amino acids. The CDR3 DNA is TGTGCCAGCAGCCCAGACCGGAGCTCCTACGAGCAGTACTTC. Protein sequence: CASSPDRSSYEQYF.

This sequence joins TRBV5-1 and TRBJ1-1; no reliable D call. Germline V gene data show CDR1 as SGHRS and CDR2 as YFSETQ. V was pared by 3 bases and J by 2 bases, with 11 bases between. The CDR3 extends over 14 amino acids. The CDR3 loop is CASSWSTRNTEAFF. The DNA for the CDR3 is TGCGCCAGCAGCTGGTCCACAAGAAACACTGAAGCTTTCTTT.

This CDR3 is CASNPTSGRSDEQFF. In DNA, the CDR3 is TGTGCCAGCAACCCTACTAGCGGGAGGTCAGATGAGCAGTTCTTC. The V and J genes are TRBV7-9 and TRBJ2-1; 12 positions agree with TRBD2. The CDR3 contains 15 residues. CDR1 SEHNR and CDR2 FQNEAQ come from the germline V gene (reference sequence). V shed 7 bases and J 8 bases; nucleotides not matched to a gene: 9.

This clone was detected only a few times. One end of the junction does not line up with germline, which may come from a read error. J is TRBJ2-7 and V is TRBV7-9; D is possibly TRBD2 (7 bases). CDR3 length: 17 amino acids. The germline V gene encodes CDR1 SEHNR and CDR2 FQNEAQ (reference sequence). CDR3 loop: CASSQDLGQRDGYEQYF. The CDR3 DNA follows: TGCGCCAGCAGCCAAGATCTTGGACAGCGGGACGGTTACGAGCAGTACTTC.

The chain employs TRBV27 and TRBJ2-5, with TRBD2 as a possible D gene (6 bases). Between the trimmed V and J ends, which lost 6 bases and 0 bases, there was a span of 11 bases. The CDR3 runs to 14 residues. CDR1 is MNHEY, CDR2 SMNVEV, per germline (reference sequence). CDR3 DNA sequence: TGTGCCAGCAGGGGGGGACCGTACCAAGAGACCCAGTACTTC. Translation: CASRGGPYQETQYF.

CDR3 bases: TGCGCCAGCAGAGGAGGAGGGGGCAGGGATACGCAGTATTTT. Translated, it gives CASRGGGGRDTQYF. The chain is built from TRBV5-1 and TRBJ2-3, with D possibly matching TRBD1 (7 bases). Deletions cut 5 bases from V and 6 bases from J, with 16 bases between. The CDR3 length is 14 residues. Germline CDR1 reads SGHRS; CDR2 reads YFSETQ.

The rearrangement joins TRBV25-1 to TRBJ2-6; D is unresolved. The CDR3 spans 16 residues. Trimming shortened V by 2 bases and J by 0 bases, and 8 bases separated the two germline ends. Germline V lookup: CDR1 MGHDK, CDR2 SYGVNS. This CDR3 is CASSEHTSSGANVLTF. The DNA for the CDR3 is TGTGCCAGCAGTGAACACACAAGCTCTGGGGCCAACGTCCTGACTTTC.

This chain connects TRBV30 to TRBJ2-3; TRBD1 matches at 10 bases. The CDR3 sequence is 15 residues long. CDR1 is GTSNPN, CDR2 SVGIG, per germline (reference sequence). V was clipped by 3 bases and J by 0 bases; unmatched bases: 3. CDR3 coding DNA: TGTGCCTGGAGGAGACAGGGGGCTAGCACAGATACGCAGTATTTT. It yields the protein CAWRRQGASTDTQYF.

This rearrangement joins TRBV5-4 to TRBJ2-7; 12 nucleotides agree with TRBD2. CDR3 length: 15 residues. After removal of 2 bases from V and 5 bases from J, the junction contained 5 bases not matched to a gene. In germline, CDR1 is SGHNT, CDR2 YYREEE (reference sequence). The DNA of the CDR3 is TGTGCCAGCAGCTTACGGACTAGCGGGAACGACGAGCAGTACTTC. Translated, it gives CASSLRTSGNDEQYF.

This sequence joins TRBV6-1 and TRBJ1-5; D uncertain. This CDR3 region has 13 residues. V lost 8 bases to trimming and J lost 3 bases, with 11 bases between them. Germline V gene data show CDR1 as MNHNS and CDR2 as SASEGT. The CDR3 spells CASLSNPNQPQHF. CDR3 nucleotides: TGTGCCAGCCTTAGTAATCCCAATCAGCCCCAGCATTTT.